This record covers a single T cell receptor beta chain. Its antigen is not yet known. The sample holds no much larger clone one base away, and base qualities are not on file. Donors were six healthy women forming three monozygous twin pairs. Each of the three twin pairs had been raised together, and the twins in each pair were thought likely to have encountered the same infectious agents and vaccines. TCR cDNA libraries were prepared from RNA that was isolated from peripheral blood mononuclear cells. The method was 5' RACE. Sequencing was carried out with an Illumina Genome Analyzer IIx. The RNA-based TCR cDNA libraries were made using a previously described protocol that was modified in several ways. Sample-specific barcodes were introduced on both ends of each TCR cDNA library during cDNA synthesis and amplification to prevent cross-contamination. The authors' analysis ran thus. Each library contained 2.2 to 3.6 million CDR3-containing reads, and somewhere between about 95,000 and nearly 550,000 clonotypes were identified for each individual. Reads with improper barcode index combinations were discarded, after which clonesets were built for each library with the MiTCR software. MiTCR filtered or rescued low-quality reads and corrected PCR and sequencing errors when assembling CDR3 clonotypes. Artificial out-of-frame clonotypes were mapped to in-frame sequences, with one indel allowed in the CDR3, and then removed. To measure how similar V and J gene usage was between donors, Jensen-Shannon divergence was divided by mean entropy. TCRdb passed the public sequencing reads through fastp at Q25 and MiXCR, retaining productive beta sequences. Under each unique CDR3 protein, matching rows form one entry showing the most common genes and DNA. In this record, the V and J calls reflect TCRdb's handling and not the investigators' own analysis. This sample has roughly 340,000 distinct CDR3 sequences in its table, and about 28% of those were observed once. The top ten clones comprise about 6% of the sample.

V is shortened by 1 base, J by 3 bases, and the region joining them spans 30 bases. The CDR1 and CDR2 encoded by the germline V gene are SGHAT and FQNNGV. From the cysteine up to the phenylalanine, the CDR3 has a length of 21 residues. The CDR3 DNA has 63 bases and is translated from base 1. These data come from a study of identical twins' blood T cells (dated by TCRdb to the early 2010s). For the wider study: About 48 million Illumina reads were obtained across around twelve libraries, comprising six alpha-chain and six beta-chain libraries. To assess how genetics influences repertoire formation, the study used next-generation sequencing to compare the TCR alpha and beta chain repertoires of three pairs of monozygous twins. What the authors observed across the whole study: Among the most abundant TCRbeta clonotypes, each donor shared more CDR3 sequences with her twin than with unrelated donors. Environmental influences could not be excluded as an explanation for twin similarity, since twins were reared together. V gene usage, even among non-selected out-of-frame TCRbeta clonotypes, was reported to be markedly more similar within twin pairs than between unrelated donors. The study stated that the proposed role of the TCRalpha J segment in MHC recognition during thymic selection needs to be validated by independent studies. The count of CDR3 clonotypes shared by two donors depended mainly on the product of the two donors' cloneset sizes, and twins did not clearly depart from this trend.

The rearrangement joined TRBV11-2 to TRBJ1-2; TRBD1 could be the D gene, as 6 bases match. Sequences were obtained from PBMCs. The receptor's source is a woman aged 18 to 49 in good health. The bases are TGTGCCAGCAGCTTAGTAAGGGGGGGGTACAGAAGACGAGGAAGGTACTATGGCTACACCTTC. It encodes CASSLVRGGYRRRGRYYGYTF.